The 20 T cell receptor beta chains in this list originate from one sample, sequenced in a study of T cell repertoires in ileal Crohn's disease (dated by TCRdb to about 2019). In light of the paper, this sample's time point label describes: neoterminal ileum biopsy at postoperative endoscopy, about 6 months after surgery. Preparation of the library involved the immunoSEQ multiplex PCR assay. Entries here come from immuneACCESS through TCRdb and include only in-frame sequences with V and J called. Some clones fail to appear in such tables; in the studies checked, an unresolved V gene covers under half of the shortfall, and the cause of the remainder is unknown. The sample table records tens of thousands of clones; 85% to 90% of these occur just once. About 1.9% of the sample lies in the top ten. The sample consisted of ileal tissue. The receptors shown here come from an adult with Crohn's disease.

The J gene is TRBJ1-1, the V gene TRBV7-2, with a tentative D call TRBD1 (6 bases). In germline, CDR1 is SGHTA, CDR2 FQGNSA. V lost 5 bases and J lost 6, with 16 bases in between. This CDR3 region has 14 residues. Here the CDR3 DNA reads TGTGCCAGCAGCCCCCGGCGGGGGCAGGCTGAAGCTTTCTTT. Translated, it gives CASSPRRGQAEAFF.

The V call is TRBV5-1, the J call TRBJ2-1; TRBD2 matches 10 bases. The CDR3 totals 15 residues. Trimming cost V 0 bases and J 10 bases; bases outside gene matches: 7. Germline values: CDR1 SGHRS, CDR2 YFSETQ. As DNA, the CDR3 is TGCGCCAGCAGCTTGGATCCAGCGGGGGGGCGCGAGCAGTTCTTC. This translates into CASSLDPAGGREQFF. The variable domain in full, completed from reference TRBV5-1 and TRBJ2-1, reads KAGVTQTPRYLIKTRGQQVTLSCSPISGHRSVSWYQQTPGQGLQFLFEYFSETQRNKGNFPGRFSGRQFSNSRSEMNVSTLELGDSALYLCASSLDPAGGREQFFGPGTRLTVL.

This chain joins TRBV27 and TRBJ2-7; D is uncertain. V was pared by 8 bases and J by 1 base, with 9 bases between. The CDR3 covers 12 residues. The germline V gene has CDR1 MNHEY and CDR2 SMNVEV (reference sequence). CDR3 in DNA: TGTGCCAGCGCCGACGGGTCCTACGAGCAGTACTTC. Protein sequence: CASADGSYEQYF.

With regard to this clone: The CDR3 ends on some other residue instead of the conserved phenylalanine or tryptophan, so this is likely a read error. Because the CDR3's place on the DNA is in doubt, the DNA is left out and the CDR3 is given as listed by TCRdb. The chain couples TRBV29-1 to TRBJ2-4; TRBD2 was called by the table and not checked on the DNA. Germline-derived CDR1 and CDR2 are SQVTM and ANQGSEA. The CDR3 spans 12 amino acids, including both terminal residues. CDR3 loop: CSVHLTNRGGRG.

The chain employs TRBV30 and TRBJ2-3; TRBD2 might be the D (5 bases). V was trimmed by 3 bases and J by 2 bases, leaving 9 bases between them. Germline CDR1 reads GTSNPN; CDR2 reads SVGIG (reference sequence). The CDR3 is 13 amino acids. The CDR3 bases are TGTGCCTGGAGAAGCGGAGCCACAGATACGCAGTATTTT. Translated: CAWRSGATDTQYF.

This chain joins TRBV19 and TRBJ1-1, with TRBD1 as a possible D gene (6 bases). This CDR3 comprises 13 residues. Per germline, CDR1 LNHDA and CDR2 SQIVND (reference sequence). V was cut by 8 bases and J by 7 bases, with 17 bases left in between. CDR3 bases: TGTGCCAGTCGCTCCTGGGGGACATATGAAGCTTTCTTT. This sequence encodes CASRSWGTYEAFF.

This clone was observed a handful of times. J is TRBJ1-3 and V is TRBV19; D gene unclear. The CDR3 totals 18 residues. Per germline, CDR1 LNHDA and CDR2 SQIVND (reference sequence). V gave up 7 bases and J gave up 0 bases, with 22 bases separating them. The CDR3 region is CASTTMVHNADSGNTIYF. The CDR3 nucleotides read TGTGCCAGTACCACCATGGTTCACAACGCGGACTCTGGAAACACCATATATTTT.

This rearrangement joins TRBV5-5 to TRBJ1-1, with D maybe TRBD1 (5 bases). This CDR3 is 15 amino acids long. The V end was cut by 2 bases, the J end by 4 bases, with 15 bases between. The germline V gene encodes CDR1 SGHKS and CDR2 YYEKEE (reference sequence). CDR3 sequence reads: CASSLSGNKGTEAFF. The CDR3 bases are TGTGCCAGCAGCTTATCAGGGAATAAGGGCACTGAAGCTTTCTTT.

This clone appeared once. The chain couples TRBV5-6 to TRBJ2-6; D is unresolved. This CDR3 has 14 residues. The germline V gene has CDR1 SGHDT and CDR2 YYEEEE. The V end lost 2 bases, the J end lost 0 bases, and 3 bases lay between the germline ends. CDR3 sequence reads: CASSFYSGANVLTF. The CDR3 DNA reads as TGTGCCAGCAGCTTTTACTCTGGGGCCAACGTCCTGACTTTC.

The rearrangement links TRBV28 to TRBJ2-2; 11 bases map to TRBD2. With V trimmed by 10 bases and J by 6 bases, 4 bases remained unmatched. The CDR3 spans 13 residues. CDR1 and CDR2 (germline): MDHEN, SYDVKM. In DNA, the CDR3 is TGTGCCACCGAGGGACTAGCGGCCGGGGAGCTGTTTTTT. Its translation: CATEGLAAGELFF.

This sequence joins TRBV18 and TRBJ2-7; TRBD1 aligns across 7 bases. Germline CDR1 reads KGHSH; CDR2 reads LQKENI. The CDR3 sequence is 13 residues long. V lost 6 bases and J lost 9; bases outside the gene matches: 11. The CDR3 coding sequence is TGTGCCAGCTCTCGCAGACAGGGAGAGGGGCAGTACGTC. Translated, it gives CASSRRQGEGQYV.

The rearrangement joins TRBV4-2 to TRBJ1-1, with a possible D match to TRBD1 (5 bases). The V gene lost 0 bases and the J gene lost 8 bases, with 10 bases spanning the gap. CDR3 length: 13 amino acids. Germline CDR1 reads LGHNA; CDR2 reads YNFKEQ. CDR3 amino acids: CASSQERGSEAFF. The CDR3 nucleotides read TGTGCCAGCAGCCAAGAAAGGGGCAGCGAAGCTTTCTTT.

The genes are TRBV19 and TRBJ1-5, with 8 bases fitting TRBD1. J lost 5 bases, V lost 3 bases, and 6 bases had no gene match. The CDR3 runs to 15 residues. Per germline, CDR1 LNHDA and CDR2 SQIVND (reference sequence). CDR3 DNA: TGTGCCAGTAGTATTCTGCGGGACAGGCATCAGCCCCAGCATTTT. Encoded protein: CASSILRDRHQPQHF. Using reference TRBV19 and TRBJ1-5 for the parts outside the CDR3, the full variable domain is DGGITQSPKYLFRKEGQNVTLSCEQNLNHDAMYWYRQDPGQGLRLIYYSQIVNDFQKGDIAEGYSVSREKKESFPLTVTSAQKNPTAFYLCASSILRDRHQPQHFGDGTRLSIL.

DNA for the CDR3: TGTGCCAGCAGCCAAGATGGGACACAACGTAATGAGCAGTTCTTC. Encoded protein: CASSQDGTQRNEQFF. This chain joins TRBV4-2 and TRBJ2-1; D is perhaps TRBD1 (6 bases). This CDR3 is 15 amino acids long. Looked up from germline, CDR1 is LGHNA and CDR2 is YNFKEQ. Trimming pared 0 bases from V and 7 bases from J, leaving 13 bases between.

As DNA, the CDR3 is TGTGCCAGCAAACGACAGGGCGCGGAGGGAGGCTACACCTTC. Protein: CASKRQGAEGGYTF. This rearrangement joins TRBV9 to TRBJ1-2; 7 nucleotides agree with TRBD1. This CDR3 contains 14 residues. The V segment lost 6 bases and the J segment 8 bases; nucleotides outside the gene matches: 13. Germline CDR1 SGDLS, CDR2 YYNGEE.

CDR3 amino acids: CASSEKRQGSWNEQYV. The CDR3 DNA follows: TGTGCCAGCAGTGAAAAGAGACAGGGTAGTTGGAACGAGCAGTACGTC. The rearrangement uses TRBV6-1 and TRBJ2-7; 7 nucleotides align to TRBD1. The CDR3 extends over 16 amino acids. Germline trimming cut 2 bases from V and 5 bases from J; bases unmatched to any gene: 12. Germline CDR1 reads MNHNS; CDR2 reads SASEGT.

CDR3 sequence: CASSFDPYGVYGYTF. In DNA, the CDR3 is TGTGCCAGCAGTTTTGACCCTTACGGAGTCTATGGCTACACCTTC. J is TRBJ1-2 and V is TRBV27, with unresolved D. Germline V lookup: CDR1 MNHEY, CDR2 SMNVEV (reference sequence). The CDR3 consists of 15 residues. V shed 3 bases and J shed 4 bases, with 15 bases lying between them.

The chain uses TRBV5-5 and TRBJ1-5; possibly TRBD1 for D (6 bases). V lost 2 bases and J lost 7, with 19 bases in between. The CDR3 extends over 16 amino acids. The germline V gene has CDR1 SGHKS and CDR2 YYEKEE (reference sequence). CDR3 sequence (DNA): TGTGCCAGCAGCTTTTCCCCGGTACAGGGAAGCCAGCCCCAGCATTTT. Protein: CASSFSPVQGSQPQHF. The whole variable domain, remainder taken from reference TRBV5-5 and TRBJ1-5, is DAGVTQSPTHLIKTRGQQVTLRCSPISGHKSVSWYQQVLGQGPQFIFQYYEKEERGRGNFPDRFSARQFPNYSSELNVNALLLGDSALYLCASSFSPVQGSQPQHFGDGTRLSIL.

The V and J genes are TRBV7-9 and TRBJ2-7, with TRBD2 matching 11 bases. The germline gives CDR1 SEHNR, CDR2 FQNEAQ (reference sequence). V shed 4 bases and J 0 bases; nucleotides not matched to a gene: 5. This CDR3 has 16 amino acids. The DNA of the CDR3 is TGTGCCAGCAGCTCACCCGGGACTAGCGGCTCCTACGAGCAGTACGTC. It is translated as CASSSPGTSGSYEQYV.

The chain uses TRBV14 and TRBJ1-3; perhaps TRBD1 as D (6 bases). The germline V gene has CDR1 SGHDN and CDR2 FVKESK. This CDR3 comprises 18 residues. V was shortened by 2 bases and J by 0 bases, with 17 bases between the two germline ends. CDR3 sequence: CASSQFPATGYSGNTIYF. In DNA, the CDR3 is TGTGCCAGCAGCCAATTCCCTGCGACAGGATACTCTGGAAACACCATATATTTT.